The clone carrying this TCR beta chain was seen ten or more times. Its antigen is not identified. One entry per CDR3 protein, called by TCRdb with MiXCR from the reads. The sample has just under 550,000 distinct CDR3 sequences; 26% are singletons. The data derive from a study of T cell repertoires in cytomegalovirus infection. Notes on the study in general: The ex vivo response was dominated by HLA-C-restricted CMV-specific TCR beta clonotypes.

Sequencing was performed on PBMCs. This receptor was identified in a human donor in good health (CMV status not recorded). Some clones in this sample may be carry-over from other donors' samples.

The CDR3 is CASSAQRTLPSYNEQFF. CDR3 DNA: TGTGCCAGCAGCGCCCAGCGGACTCTCCCTTCGTACAATGAGCAGTTCTTC. The rearrangement uses TRBV7-2 and TRBJ2-1, with D possibly being TRBD2 (5 bases). Germline CDR1 SGHTA, CDR2 FQGNSA. Trimming removed 5 bases at V and 4 bases at J, with 21 bases between. This CDR3 comprises 17 residues.